The 17 T cell receptor beta chains given below trace back to one sample, sequenced in a study of lymphopenia after photon versus proton radiotherapy (dated by TCRdb to the late 2010s). The library came from the immunoSEQ multiplex PCR assay. In its TCRdb copy, this immuneACCESS table keeps in-frame sequences only and misses some clones. Where compared with another copy, unresolved V genes explain less than half of these, and the others have no known cause. The sample table shows approximately 160,000 clones, and approximately 86% are seen once. The biggest ten clones account for about 4.7% of the sample. This specimen was peripheral blood, taken from a patient treated with photon-based radiotherapy. These receptors were collected from a middle-aged man with gastric cancer.

This chain joins TRBV29-1 and TRBJ2-2; 7 bases fit TRBD2. This CDR3 region has 13 residues. CDR1 is SQVTM and CDR2 is ANQGSEA in the germline V gene. The V gene end was trimmed by 4 bases and the J gene end by 3 bases; junction bases not matched to a gene: 2. CDR3 coding DNA: TGCAGCGTTGGTCGGGAGGACACCGGGGAGCTGTTTTTT. Its translation is CSVGREDTGELFF.

This clone came up once. The rearrangement uses TRBV13 and TRBJ2-7; 13 nucleotides match TRBD2. J was trimmed by 5 bases and V by 5 bases; bases with no gene match: 6. CDR1 and CDR2 from the germline V gene are PRHDT and FYEKMQ (reference sequence). The CDR3 extends over 15 amino acids. The CDR3 DNA reads TGTGCCAGCAGCCCAAGGACTAGCGGGAGTGACGAGCAGTACTTC. Amino acids: CASSPRTSGSDEQYF.

The V call is TRBV19, the J call TRBJ2-7; D is unclear. The CDR3 is made up of 14 amino acids. The germline V gene encodes CDR1 LNHDA and CDR2 SQIVND (reference sequence). V lost 1 base and J 4 bases, leaving 11 bases between the germline ends. CDR3 amino acids: CASSIGLQQYEQYF. CDR3 DNA sequence: TGTGCCAGTAGTATAGGCCTCCAACAGTACGAGCAGTACTTC.

The V call is TRBV7-9, the J call TRBJ2-7; 8 nucleotides agree with TRBD1. The V gene's germline CDR1 is SEHNR and CDR2 FQNEAQ (reference sequence). CDR3 size: 13 residues. V was pared by 9 bases and J by 5 bases, with 9 bases of the junction left unmatched. CDR3 sequence: CASAPDRAHEQYF. The DNA of the CDR3 is TGTGCCAGTGCCCCGGACAGGGCCCACGAGCAGTACTTC.

The CDR3 nucleotides are TGTGCCAGTAGTATTAGCTTCCCAAGCACAGATACGCAGTATTTT. Translated, it gives CASSISFPSTDTQYF. This chain uses TRBV19 with TRBJ2-3; no definite D call. CDR1 and CDR2 (germline): LNHDA, SQIVND (reference sequence). Trimming took off 3 bases at V and 0 bases at J, with 10 bases between the two ends. The CDR3 covers 15 residues.

This rearrangement joins TRBV7-2 to TRBJ2-3; no definite D call. This CDR3 region has 14 residues. Trimming removed 4 bases at V and 0 bases at J, with 8 bases between. Per the germline V gene, CDR1 is SGHTA and CDR2 is FQGNSA. For the CDR3, the DNA is TGTGCCAGCAGCTCCTATACTAGCACAGATACGCAGTATTTT. This encodes CASSSYTSTDTQYF.

Remarks on this clone: The junction differs from germline at one of its ends, possibly a read error. The chain is built from TRBV7-9 and TRBJ1-3; D gene ambiguous. This CDR3 spans 15 amino acids. Germline CDR1 and CDR2: SEHNR and FQNEAQ (reference sequence). CDR3 bases: TGTGCCAGCAGTTTAGACGTTCACTCTGGAAACACCATATATTTT. It encodes CASSLDVHSGNTIYF.

CDR3 sequence (DNA): TGCAGTGCTGGAAAATTTGGAGCTTTCTTT. It encodes CSAGKFGAFF. The V call is TRBV20-1, the J call TRBJ1-1; D is unclear. This CDR3 is 10 amino acids long. Germline lookup yields CDR1 DFQATT and CDR2 SNEGSKA (reference sequence). The V and J ends lost 5 bases and 10 bases respectively, with 11 bases between them.

This sequence joins TRBV4-2 and TRBJ2-1; D is uncertain. CDR1 LGHNA and CDR2 YNFKEQ come from the germline V gene. The CDR3 covers 13 residues. V was pared by 3 bases and J by 8 bases, with 11 bases between. CDR3 nucleotides: TGTGCCAGCAGCCAGGTAGTGGCCGATGAGCAGTTCTTC. It translates to CASSQVVADEQFF.

This clone was counted between two and nine times. The chain couples TRBV7-6 to TRBJ2-3, with 9 bases lining up with TRBD2. Germline V gene lookup returns CDR1 SGHVS and CDR2 FNYEAQ. The junction had 12 bases not matched to a gene; V was cut back by 5 bases and J by 6 bases. CDR3 length: 16 amino acids. The CDR3 here is CASSGLAGKPSDTQYF. The CDR3 DNA reads TGTGCCAGCAGCGGCCTAGCGGGAAAACCCTCCGATACGCAGTATTTT. The full variable domain, completed using reference TRBV7-6 and TRBJ2-3, is GAGVSQSPRYKVTKRGQDVALRCDPISGHVSLYWYRQALGQGPEFLTYFNYEAQQDKSGLPNDRFSAERPEGSISTLTIQRTEQRDSAMYRCASSGLAGKPSDTQYFGPGTRLTVL.

The CDR3 DNA reads as TGTGCCAGCAGCGTACGACAGGCCCCGAACACCGGGGAGCTGTTTTTT. Amino acids: CASSVRQAPNTGELFF. The V gene is TRBV7-8, the J gene TRBJ2-2, with a tentative D call TRBD1 (6 bases). The germline CDR1 and CDR2 sequences are SGHVS and FQNEAQ. The V and J ends lost 5 bases and 0 bases respectively, with 13 bases between them. The CDR3 length is 16 residues. The full variable domain, rest sourced from reference TRBV7-8 and TRBJ2-2, is GAGVSQSPRYKVAKRGQDVALRCDPISGHVSLFWYQQALGQGPEFLTYFQNEAQLDKSGLPSDRFFAERPEGSVSTLKIQRTQQEDSAVYLCASSVRQAPNTGELFFGEGSRLTVL.

The rearrangement links TRBV6-6 to TRBJ2-7; TRBD2 might be the D (6 bases). The CDR3 loop spans 15 amino acids. Germline CDR1 reads MNHNY; CDR2 reads SVGAGI (reference sequence). The V end was cut by 0 bases, the J end by 3 bases, with 12 bases between. CDR3 in DNA: TGTGCCAGCAGTTACTCTAACCAGGGAGGCTACGAGCAGTACTTC. It codes for CASSYSNQGGYEQYF.

V gene TRBV6-1 combines with J gene TRBJ1-5; no definite D call. V was shortened by 1 base and J by 0 bases, with 16 bases between the two germline ends. This CDR3 has 18 residues. Per the germline V gene, CDR1 is MNHNS and CDR2 is SASEGT. The CDR3 loop reads CASSEEGGLRYSNQPQHF. The CDR3, as DNA: TGTGCCAGCAGTGAAGAAGGAGGACTTAGATATAGCAATCAGCCCCAGCATTTT.

This chain uses TRBV4-3 with TRBJ1-2; D uncertain. Germline loops: CDR1 LGHNA, CDR2 YSLEER. This CDR3 is 15 amino acids long. Trimming removed 4 bases from V and 8 bases from J, with 20 bases in between. CDR3 sequence: CASSPDAQAKTGYTF. The CDR3 DNA reads as TGCGCCAGCAGCCCTGATGCCCAAGCCAAAACGGGCTACACCTTC.

The rearrangement links TRBV7-8 to TRBJ2-1; TRBD2 aligns across 12 bases. This CDR3 has 15 amino acids. Germline CDR1 reads SGHVS; CDR2 reads FQNEAQ. With 5 bases clipped from V and 9 bases from J, the junction kept 8 bases outside the gene matches. CDR3 in DNA: TGTGCCAGCAGCCGTGGACTAGCGGGAATGGGTGAGCAGTTCTTC. Translating gives CASSRGLAGMGEQFF.

This chain links TRBV29-1 with TRBJ2-3; D is uncertain. Trimming stripped 2 bases from V and 2 bases from J, with 20 bases between. Germline lookup yields CDR1 SQVTM and CDR2 ANQGSEA. This CDR3 is 17 amino acids long. CDR3 in DNA: TGCAGCGTTGAAAGCTCGGGCCTCAACTCCTTCACAGATACGCAGTATTTT. Its protein product is CSVESSGLNSFTDTQYF.

This chain links TRBV19 with TRBJ1-1; D might be TRBD1 (6 bases). The CDR3 contains 14 residues. Germline V gives CDR1 LNHDA, CDR2 SQIVND (reference sequence). Trimming removed 4 bases from V and 1 base from J, with 10 bases in between. The DNA of the CDR3 is TGTGCCAGTAGTACCGGGACAACGAACACTGAAGCTTTCTTT. Translating gives CASSTGTTNTEAFF.